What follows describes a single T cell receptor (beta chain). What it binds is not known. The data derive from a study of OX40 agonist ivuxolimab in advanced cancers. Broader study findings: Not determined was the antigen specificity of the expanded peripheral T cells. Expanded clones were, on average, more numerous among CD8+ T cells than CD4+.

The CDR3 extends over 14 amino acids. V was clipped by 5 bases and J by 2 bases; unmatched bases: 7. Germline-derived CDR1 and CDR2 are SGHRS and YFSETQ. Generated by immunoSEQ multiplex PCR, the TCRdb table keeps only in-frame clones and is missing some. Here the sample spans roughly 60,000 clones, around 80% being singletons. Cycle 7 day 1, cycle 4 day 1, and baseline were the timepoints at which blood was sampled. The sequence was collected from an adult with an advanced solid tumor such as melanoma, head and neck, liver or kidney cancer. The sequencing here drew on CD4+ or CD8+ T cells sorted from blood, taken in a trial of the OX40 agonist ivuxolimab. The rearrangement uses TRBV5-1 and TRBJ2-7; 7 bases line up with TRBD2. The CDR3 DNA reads TGCGCCAGCAGACCCGGGGGGACCGCCTACGAGCAGTACTTC. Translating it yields CASRPGGTAYEQYF.